This TCR beta chain appears in the sequencing data of a study of regulatory dendritic cells for organ transplantation. Study-level background: Regulatory dendritic cells came from monocytes given vitamin D3 and IL-10.

TCRdb's table, derived via immunoSEQ multiplex PCR, lists solely in-frame clones and lacks some. The sample yields roughly 9,800 clones, roughly 65% seen once. Germline assignment: CDR1 SGHNT and CDR2 YYREEE (reference sequence). CDR3 length: 14 residues. After removal of 4 bases from V and 5 bases from J, the junction contained 3 bases not matched to a gene. This clone was observed a few times. Antigen: not known. Sorted subsets were CFSE-labeled and cultured four to six days with allogeneic dendritic cells. Material: naive CD4+ T cells from blood cultured with dendritic cells. Subset in this sample: CD45RA+ naive T cells. This chain links TRBV5-4 with TRBJ1-5, with 10 bases fitting TRBD1. The TCR originated in a human donor in good health. The CDR3 DNA follows: TGTGCCAGCAGCCCGGGGACAGGGGATCAGCCCCAGCATTTT. It encodes CASSPGTGDQPQHF. The whole variable domain, remainder taken from reference TRBV5-4 and TRBJ1-5, is ETGVTQSPTHLIKTRGQQVTLRCSSQSGHNTVSWYQQALGQGPQFIFQYYREEENGRGNFPPRFSGLQFPNYSSELNVNALELDDSALYLCASSPGTGDQPQHFGDGTRLSIL.